This T cell receptor beta chain was captured in a study of T cells in Graves' hyperthyroidism and ophthalmopathy. Study details: Peripheral blood was drawn at first diagnosis, prior to all treatment.

Amplification yielded TCR beta CDR3 regions, with RNA transcripts as the source. First-round RT-PCR targeting the TCR CDR3 was performed with the HTBI primer set. TCRdb re-called the multiplex PCR reads with MiXCR, one entry per CDR3 protein. The table includes 400,000 to 450,000 distinct CDR3 sequences, about 14% detected once. Germline V gene lookup returns CDR1 SGHTS and CDR2 YDEGEE. The junction had 9 bases not matched to a gene; V was cut back by 3 bases and J by 5 bases. The CDR3 sequence is 15 residues long. Each diagnosis was grounded in clinical symptoms, serum thyroxine and TRAb, thyroid ultrasound, and orbital computed tomography. Isolation of PBMCs was performed on approximately 10 ml fresh peripheral blood. The table lists this clonotype with many counts. Its antigen remains unknown. The study, taken as a whole, reports: A median around 6.4 months before onset, the model predicted ophthalmopathy.

The clonotype comes from a man aged 18 to 29 with Graves' ophthalmopathy. The sequenced material came from blood. This chain links TRBV5-8 with TRBJ1-2; 8 positions match TRBD1. CDR3 DNA: TGTGCCAGCAGCTGGGATCCGGGACAGGAGTATGGCTACACCTTC. Protein product: CASSWDPGQEYGYTF. Full variable domain (missing parts from reference TRBV5-8 and TRBJ1-2): EAGVTQSPTHLIKTRGQQATLRCSPISGHTSVYWYQQALGLGLQFLLWYDEGEERNRGNFPPRFSGRQFPNYSSELNVNALELEDSALYLCASSWDPGQEYGYTFGSGTRLTVV.